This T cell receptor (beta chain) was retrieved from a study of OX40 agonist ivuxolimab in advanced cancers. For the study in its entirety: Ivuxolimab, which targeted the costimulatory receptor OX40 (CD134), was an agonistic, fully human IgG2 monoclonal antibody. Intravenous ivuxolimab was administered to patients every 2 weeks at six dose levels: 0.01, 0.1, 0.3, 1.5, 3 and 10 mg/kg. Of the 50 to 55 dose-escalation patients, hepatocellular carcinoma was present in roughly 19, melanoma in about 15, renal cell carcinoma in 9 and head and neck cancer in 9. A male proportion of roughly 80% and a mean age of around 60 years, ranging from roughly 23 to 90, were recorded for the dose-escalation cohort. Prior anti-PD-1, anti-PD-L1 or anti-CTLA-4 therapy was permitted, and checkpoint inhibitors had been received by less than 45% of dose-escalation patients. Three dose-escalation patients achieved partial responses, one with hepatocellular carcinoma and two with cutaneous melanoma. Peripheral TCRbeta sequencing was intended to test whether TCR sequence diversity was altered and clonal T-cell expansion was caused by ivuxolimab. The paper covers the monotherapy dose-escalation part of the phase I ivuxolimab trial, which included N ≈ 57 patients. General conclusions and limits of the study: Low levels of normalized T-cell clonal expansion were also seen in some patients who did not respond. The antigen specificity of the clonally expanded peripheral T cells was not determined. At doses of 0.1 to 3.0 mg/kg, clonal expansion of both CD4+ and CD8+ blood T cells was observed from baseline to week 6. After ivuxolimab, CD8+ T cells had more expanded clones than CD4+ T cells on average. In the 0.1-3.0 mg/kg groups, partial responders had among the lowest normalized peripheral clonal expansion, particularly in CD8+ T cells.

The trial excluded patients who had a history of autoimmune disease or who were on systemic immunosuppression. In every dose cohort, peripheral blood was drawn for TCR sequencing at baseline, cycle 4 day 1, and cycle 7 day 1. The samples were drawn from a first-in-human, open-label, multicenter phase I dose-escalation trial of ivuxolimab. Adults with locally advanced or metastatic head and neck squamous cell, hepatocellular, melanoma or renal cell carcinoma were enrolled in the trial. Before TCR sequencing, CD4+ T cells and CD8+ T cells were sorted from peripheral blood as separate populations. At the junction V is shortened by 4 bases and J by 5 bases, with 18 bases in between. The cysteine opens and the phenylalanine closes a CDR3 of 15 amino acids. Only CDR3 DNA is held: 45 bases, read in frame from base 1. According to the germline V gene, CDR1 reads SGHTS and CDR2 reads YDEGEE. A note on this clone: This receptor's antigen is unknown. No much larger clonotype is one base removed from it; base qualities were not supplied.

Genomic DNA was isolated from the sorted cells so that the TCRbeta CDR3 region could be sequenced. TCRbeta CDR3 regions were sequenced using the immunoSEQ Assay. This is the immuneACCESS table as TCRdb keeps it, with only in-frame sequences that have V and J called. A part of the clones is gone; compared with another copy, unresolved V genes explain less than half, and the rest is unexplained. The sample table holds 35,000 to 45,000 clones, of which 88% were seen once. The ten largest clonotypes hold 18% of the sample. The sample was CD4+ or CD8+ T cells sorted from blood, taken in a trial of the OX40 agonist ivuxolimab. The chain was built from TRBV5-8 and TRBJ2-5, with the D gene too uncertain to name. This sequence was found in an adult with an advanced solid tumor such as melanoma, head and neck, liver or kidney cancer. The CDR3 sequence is CASSQVLHDAETQYF. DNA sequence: TGTGCCAGCAGCCAGGTGCTCCACGATGCGGAGACCCAGTACTTC. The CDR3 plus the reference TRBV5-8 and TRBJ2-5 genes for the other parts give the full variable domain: EAGVTQSPTHLIKTRGQQATLRCSPISGHTSVYWYQQALGLGLQFLLWYDEGEERNRGNFPPRFSGRQFPNYSSELNVNALELEDSALYLCASSQVLHDAETQYFGPGTRLLVL.